The 18 T cell receptor beta chains below come from one sample, sequenced in a study of cytomegalovirus exposure and HLA in healthy donors. PCR employed 60 Vbeta and 13 Jbeta primers. Libraries were prepared by immunoSEQ multiplex PCR; TCRdb keeps only in-frame clonotypes and omits some of them. The repertoire holds 180,000 or so clones, with 80% as singletons. The source material was PBMCs. These receptors came from a girl aged 10 to 17 in good health and CMV-seropositive.

V and J are TRBV9 and TRBJ1-3; weak D call: TRBD1 (5 bases). The germline V gene encodes CDR1 SGDLS and CDR2 YYNGEE. Trimming shortened V by 3 bases and J by 5 bases, and 24 bases separated the two germline ends. This CDR3 contains 18 residues. The CDR3 loop is CASSEYVPPQVERNTIYF. DNA for the CDR3: TGTGCCAGCAGCGAATATGTACCTCCACAGGTAGAACGAAACACCATATATTTT.

V and J are TRBV15 and TRBJ1-5; 11 bases align to TRBD1. Germline V gene data show CDR1 as LNHNV and CDR2 as YYDKDF (reference sequence). The CDR3 runs 18 residues. Trimming took 4 bases from V and 0 from J; bases not matched to a gene: 8. As DNA, the CDR3 is TGTGCCACCAGCACTGCGGGACAGGGGGACTATAGCAATCAGCCCCAGCATTTT. It codes for CATSTAGQGDYSNQPQHF.

In its sample, this clone was seen once. The same CDR3 arises from other DNA sequences in this sample as well. The rearrangement joins TRBV6-5 to TRBJ2-7; 7 nucleotides match TRBD1. With 6 bases clipped from V and 4 bases from J, the junction kept 3 bases outside the gene matches. The CDR3 runs 12 residues. The V gene's germline CDR1 is MNHEY and CDR2 SVGAGI. CDR3 sequence reads: CASSRQGYEQYF. The CDR3 nucleotides read TGTGCCAGCAGCAGACAGGGTTACGAGCAGTACTTC.

This chain uses TRBV5-6 with TRBJ2-1; 12 bases fit TRBD2. J was trimmed by 4 bases and V by 0 bases; bases with no gene match: 11. Germline values: CDR1 SGHDT, CDR2 YYEEEE. There are 19 residues in the CDR3. CDR3 bases: TGTGCCAGCAGCTTGGCCGGGCTAGCGGGAGGGACGGGATACAATGAGCAGTTCTTC. Its protein is CASSLAGLAGGTGYNEQFF.

The chain carries TRBV19 and TRBJ2-5; 7 nucleotides align to TRBD2. Per the germline V gene, CDR1 is LNHDA and CDR2 is SQIVND (reference sequence). This CDR3 spans 15 amino acids. V was pared by 2 bases and J by 5 bases, with 8 bases of the junction left unmatched. CDR3 residues: CASSILAGLRETQYF. The CDR3 nucleotides read TGTGCCAGTAGTATATTAGCGGGCTTGAGGGAGACCCAGTACTTC.

The gene calls are TRBV7-8 and TRBJ2-7; TRBD1 might be the D (5 bases). V lost 6 bases and J lost 5, with 8 bases in between. The CDR3 length is 11 residues. From germline, CDR1 is SGHVS and CDR2 FQNEAQ. CDR3 DNA: TGTGCCAGCAGAGGGGTACACGAGCAGTACTTC. The encoded protein is CASRGVHEQYF.

This chain uses TRBV30 with TRBJ1-5, with D maybe TRBD1 (6 bases). The germline V gene encodes CDR1 GTSNPN and CDR2 SVGIG (reference sequence). The germline V and J ends were trimmed by 2 bases and 2 bases, with 13 bases remaining between them. The CDR3 totals 15 residues. The CDR3 is CAWSQGNTGNQPQHF. CDR3 nucleotide sequence: TGTGCCTGGAGTCAGGGGAATACGGGCAATCAGCCCCAGCATTTT. Filled out from reference TRBV30 and TRBJ1-5, the complete variable domain reads SQTIHQWPATLVQPVGSPLSLECTVEGTSNPNLYWYRQAAGRGLQLLFYSVGIGQISSEVPQNLSASRPQDRQFILSSKKLLLSDSGFYLCAWSQGNTGNQPQHFGDGTRLSIL.

The rearrangement links TRBV19 to TRBJ2-1; 11 bases are shared with TRBD2. Looked up from germline, CDR1 is LNHDA and CDR2 is SQIVND (reference sequence). V was clipped by 5 bases and J by 9 bases; unmatched bases: 12. CDR3 length: 16 residues. CDR3 protein: CASSGALAGGPFEQFF. In DNA, the CDR3 is TGTGCCAGTAGTGGGGCCTTAGCGGGAGGGCCGTTTGAGCAGTTCTTC.

This clone was counted between two and nine times. J is TRBJ2-1 and V is TRBV30, with D maybe TRBD2 (6 bases). Trimming removed 4 bases from V and 7 bases from J, with 8 bases in between. This CDR3 is 11 amino acids long. The germline V gene encodes CDR1 GTSNPN and CDR2 SVGIG (reference sequence). As DNA, the CDR3 is TGTGCCTGGATGGCGGGGAATGAGCAGTTCTTC. Its translation: CAWMAGNEQFF.

V usage is TRBV7-6 and J usage is TRBJ2-2; D unclear. The CDR3 is 16 amino acids. Germline V lookup: CDR1 SGHVS, CDR2 FNYEAQ. Trimming removed 5 bases from V and 5 bases from J, with 18 bases in between. The CDR3 DNA reads as TGTGCCAGCAGCCCAGACCCCCAGGCCCAAACCGGGGAGCTGTTTTTT. It yields the protein CASSPDPQAQTGELFF.

V and J are TRBV2 and TRBJ1-1; D ambiguous. CDR1 is SNHLY, CDR2 FYNNEI, per germline. With 2 bases removed from V and 5 bases from J, the gap between germline ends came to 6 bases. The CDR3 is made up of 12 amino acids. Written as DNA, the CDR3 is TGTGCCAGCAGTGAAATCAGGACTGAAGCTTTCTTT. Its protein is CASSEIRTEAFF.

V is TRBV15 and J is TRBJ2-7; TRBD1 is a possible D gene (6 bases). The CDR3 contains 14 residues. V was clipped by 0 bases and J by 2 bases, with 8 bases between them. Germline V gene sequence: CDR1 LNHNV, CDR2 YYDKDF (reference sequence). The CDR3 region has the DNA TGTGCCACCAGCAGAGATGGGGACACCTACGAGCAGTACTTC. It is translated as CATSRDGDTYEQYF.

The chain recombines TRBV5-6 with TRBJ2-3; 8 bases map to TRBD2. Trimming removed 6 bases from V and 3 bases from J; junction bases left unmatched: 12. Germline V gene data show CDR1 as SGHDT and CDR2 as YYEEEE. CDR3 length: 16 residues. Here the CDR3 DNA reads TGTGCCAGCATCCTGAGGAGCGGGAGTAGGACAGATACGCAGTATTTT. Encoded protein: CASILRSGSRTDTQYF.

The sample holds a few counts of this clone. J is TRBJ1-3 and V is TRBV30; D gene uncertain. V dropped 3 bases and J dropped 4 bases, with 16 bases sitting between them. This CDR3 is 15 amino acids long. From germline, CDR1 is GTSNPN and CDR2 SVGIG (reference sequence). CDR3 amino acids: CAWSLPSGVGNTIYF. The CDR3 DNA reads TGTGCCTGGAGCCTCCCGTCCGGGGTCGGAAACACCATATATTTT.

The genes are TRBV6-5 and TRBJ1-1; D ambiguous. Deletions cut 4 bases from V and 1 base from J, with 7 bases between. The CDR3 has 13 amino acids. CDR1 and CDR2 from the germline V gene are MNHEY and SVGAGI. CDR3: CASSWSPNTEAFF. The DNA of the CDR3 is TGTGCCAGCAGTTGGAGTCCGAACACTGAAGCTTTCTTT.

This chain links TRBV5-1 with TRBJ1-1; 8 bases match TRBD1. The J segment lost 7 bases and the V segment lost 2 bases, leaving 7 bases of the junction unmatched. The CDR3 covers 14 residues. CDR1 SGHRS and CDR2 YFSETQ come from the germline V gene. The CDR3 reads CASSLGQGAGEAFF. The CDR3, as DNA: TGCGCCAGCAGCTTAGGTCAGGGGGCGGGTGAAGCTTTCTTT.

This clone was counted a few times. This chain links TRBV19 with TRBJ1-2; 10 bases line up with TRBD1. The germline V gene encodes CDR1 LNHDA and CDR2 SQIVND (reference sequence). The trim removed 5 bases at V and 3 bases at J, leaving 9 bases unmatched. This CDR3 spans 16 amino acids. Written as DNA, the CDR3 is TGTGCCAGTAGTTTCAGGACAGGGGGAAGTTACTATGGCTACACCTTC. Translation gives CASSFRTGGSYYGYTF.

The rearrangement links TRBV6-6 to TRBJ2-7; TRBD2 matches 7 bases. Trimming cost V 8 bases and J 6 bases; bases outside gene matches: 7. This CDR3 has 12 amino acids. Germline-derived CDR1 and CDR2 are MNHNY and SVGAGI (reference sequence). The CDR3 sequence: CASSPGGGEQYF. In nucleotides, the CDR3 is TGTGCCAGCTCGCCGGGCGGGGGCGAGCAGTACTTC.